A single sample gave rise to the 10 T cell receptor beta chains below, sequenced in a study of CD8+ T cells in alopecia areata (dated by TCRdb to about 2018). Library method: the immunoSEQ multiplex PCR assay. RNA was extracted from all samples and reverse transcribed into cDNA as template for TCR sequencing. The source is immuneACCESS, and TCRdb retained only in-frame sequences with V and J called. Part of the clones is not carried over; for the studies checked, unresolved V genes explain less than half of this, and the remainder is unexplained. Counted in this sample were approximately 140,000 clones; around 86% of them appeared once. The ten largest clones add up to more than 12% of the sample. Explained via the paper, the time point label denotes: baseline before oral tofacitinib. This specimen consisted of CD8+ T cells sorted from blood, obtained at week 0. These receptors were taken from a human donor with alopecia areata.

The chain has TRBV9 and TRBJ2-7; D possibly corresponds to TRBD2 (5 bases). The CDR3 totals 12 residues. V dropped 3 bases and J dropped 7 bases, with 11 bases sitting between them. The V gene's germline CDR1 is SGDLS and CDR2 YYNGEE. CDR3 sequence reads: CASSAGSGEQYF. CDR3 nucleotide sequence: TGTGCCAGCAGCGCTGGGAGTGGAGAGCAGTACTTC.

The V call is TRBV29-1, the J call TRBJ2-7; TRBD1 is a possible D gene (6 bases). There are 14 residues in the CDR3. Germline-derived CDR1 and CDR2 are SQVTM and ANQGSEA. V was pared by 6 bases and J by 1 base, with 16 bases between. The CDR3 reads CSVGSDSDSYEQYF. As DNA, the CDR3 is TGCAGCGTGGGGTCGGACAGCGATTCCTACGAGCAGTACTTC.

The V and J genes are TRBV7-8 and TRBJ1-5, with D hard to call. The germline gives CDR1 SGHVS, CDR2 FQNEAQ. The V and J ends lost 5 bases and 7 bases respectively, with 18 bases between them. This CDR3 is built from 15 residues. The CDR3 bases are TGTGCCAGCAGCCCTTTCCAAGGGCCATCCCAGCCCCAGCATTTT. As protein: CASSPFQGPSQPQHF.

The genes are TRBV9 and TRBJ2-7; TRBD2 agrees at 8 bases. Germline-derived CDR1 and CDR2 are SGDLS and YYNGEE. This CDR3 comprises 14 residues. V lost 3 bases, J lost 6 bases, and 8 bases stayed unmatched. The chain's CDR3 is CASSGSGKGSEQYF. The CDR3 DNA sequence: TGTGCCAGCAGCGGTAGCGGGAAGGGCTCCGAGCAGTACTTC. The entire variable domain, with the rest obtained from reference TRBV9 and TRBJ2-7, is as follows: DSGVTQTPKHLITATGQRVTLRCSPRSGDLSVYWYQQSLDQGLQFLIQYYNGEERAKGNILERFSAQQFPDLHSELNLSSLELGDSALYFCASSGSGKGSEQYFGPGTRLTVT.

The sample holds a few counts of this clone. The gene calls are TRBV14 and TRBJ1-4; 7 bases agree with TRBD1. J gave up 3 bases and V 4 bases, and 5 bases lay outside the gene matches. Looked up from germline, CDR1 is SGHDN and CDR2 is FVKESK. The CDR3 is made up of 15 amino acids. The CDR3 sequence is CASSLYRGANEKLFF. The CDR3 coding sequence is TGTGCCAGCAGCCTATACAGGGGAGCTAATGAAAAACTGTTTTTT.

A single count supports this clone. The rearrangement joins TRBV6-5 to TRBJ2-7, with D uncertain. This CDR3 is 13 amino acids long. The germline V gene has CDR1 MNHEY and CDR2 SVGAGI. Trimming pared 0 bases from V and 3 bases from J, leaving 6 bases between. The DNA of the CDR3 is TGTGCCAGCAGTTACTCAGGTAGCTACGAGCAGTACTTC. Protein sequence: CASSYSGSYEQYF.

The gene calls are TRBV4-1 and TRBJ2-7; D not certain. Germline values: CDR1 MGHRA, CDR2 YSYEKL. The ends were cut back, 1 base at V and 2 bases at J, with 9 bases in the middle. The CDR3 spans 14 residues. The CDR3 nucleotides are TGCGCCAGCAGCCAAGTGGCCAGTACCTACGAGCAGTACTTC. Residues: CASSQVASTYEQYF.

This rearrangement joins TRBV5-6 to TRBJ2-7; 8 bases map to TRBD2. Germline V gives CDR1 SGHDT, CDR2 YYEEEE. The CDR3 length is 14 residues. The ends lost 0 bases at V and 5 bases at J; junction bases unmatched: 4. CDR3 nucleotides: TGTGCCAGCAGCTTGGGACTAGCGAGCCACGAGCAGTACTTC. It yields the protein CASSLGLASHEQYF.

The chain combines TRBV29-1 with TRBJ2-1; tentative D call: TRBD2 (6 bases). The CDR3 runs 15 residues. Germline V gene lookup returns CDR1 SQVTM and CDR2 ANQGSEA. V was trimmed by 0 bases and J by 10 bases, leaving 19 bases between them. This CDR3 is CSVEDRGYREDEQFF. Here the CDR3 DNA reads TGCAGCGTTGAAGATCGGGGGTACCGTGAGGACGAGCAGTTCTTC.

This sequence joins TRBV27 and TRBJ2-7; 7 positions agree with TRBD1. The CDR3 is 12 residues long. Unmatched junction bases numbered 6, after V lost 6 bases and J lost 7 bases. Germline V CDR1 and CDR2: MNHEY, SMNVEV (reference sequence). The CDR3 sequence is CASSQDRREQYF. CDR3 sequence (DNA): TGTGCCAGCAGCCAGGACAGGCGGGAGCAGTACTTC.